This TCR beta chain was identified during a study of blood T cell repertoires in COVID-19. At the level of the study: T cells, B-cell-depleted T cells, or PBMCs supplied cDNA or gDNA.

CDR1 and CDR2 from the germline V gene are SNHLY and FYNNEI. The germline V and J ends were trimmed by 2 bases and 0 bases, with 11 bases remaining between them. The CDR3 extends over 15 amino acids. This table comes from immunoSEQ multiplex PCR, and its TCRdb copy is limited to in-frame clones, with some not included. The table has some 150,000 clones, roughly 89% seen once; the top ten hold around 0.91%. This sequence was found in a woman between 50 and 59 years old with acute or convalescent COVID-19. The specimen sequenced was peripheral blood. The chain recombines TRBV2 with TRBJ2-7; D is ambiguous. CDR3 in amino acids: CASSESRQASYEQYF. Written as DNA, the CDR3 is TGTGCCAGCAGTGAATCCCGCCAGGCCTCCTACGAGCAGTACTTC.